The entry below describes one TCR beta chain. The data are from a study of cytomegalovirus exposure and HLA in healthy donors. Sequencing was performed with immunoSEQ multiplex PCR; in TCRdb, only in-frame clones are kept and a portion is missing. The sample includes 130,000 to 150,000 clones, roughly 87% of them seen just once. V lost 1 base, J lost 8 bases, and 16 bases lay in between. The CDR3 has 15 residues. Germline loops: CDR1 SGHRS, CDR2 YFSETQ. The J gene is TRBJ2-1, the V gene TRBV5-1, with D possibly being TRBD1 (5 bases). Sequenced material: PBMCs. The source of this sequence is a man between 18 and 35 years old in good health and CMV-seropositive. This chain's CDR3 is CASSLTNPQGDEQFF. The CDR3 coding sequence is TGCGCCAGCAGCTTGACCAACCCTCAAGGGGATGAGCAGTTCTTC.